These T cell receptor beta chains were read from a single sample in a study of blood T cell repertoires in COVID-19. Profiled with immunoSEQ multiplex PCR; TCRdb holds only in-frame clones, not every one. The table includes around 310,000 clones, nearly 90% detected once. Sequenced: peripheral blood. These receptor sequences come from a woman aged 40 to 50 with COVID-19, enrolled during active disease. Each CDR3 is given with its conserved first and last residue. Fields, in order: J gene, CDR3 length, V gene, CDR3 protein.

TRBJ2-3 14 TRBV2 CASSERERADTQYF
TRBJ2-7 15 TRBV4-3 CASSQGTRGSYEQYF
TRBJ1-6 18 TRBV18 CASSPFPTSQILDSPLHF
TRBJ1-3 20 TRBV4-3 CASSQGFDRGNSKSWNTIYF
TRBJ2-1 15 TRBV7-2 CASSPPGLAHNEQFF
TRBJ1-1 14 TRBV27 CASSTTGGNTEAFF
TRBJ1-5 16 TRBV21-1 CASSKGRAASNQPQHF
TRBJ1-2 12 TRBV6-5 CASKDRGYGYTF
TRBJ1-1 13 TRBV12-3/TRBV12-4 CASSLRANTEAFF
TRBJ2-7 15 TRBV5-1 CASSLSPGQLYEQYF
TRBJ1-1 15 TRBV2 CATLTEEYKLDQAFF
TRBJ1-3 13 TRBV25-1 CASSDLPGNTIYF
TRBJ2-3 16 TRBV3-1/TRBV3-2 CASSIISGSGTDTQYF
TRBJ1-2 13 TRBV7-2 CASSHPGTYGYTF
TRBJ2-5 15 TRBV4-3 CASSQAKDYGETQYF
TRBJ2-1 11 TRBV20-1 CSARTTWEQFF
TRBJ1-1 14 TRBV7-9 CASSFGQGVAGAFF
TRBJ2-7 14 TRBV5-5 CASSWDRGDYEQYF
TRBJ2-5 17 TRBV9 CASSVGVAGAGVETQYF
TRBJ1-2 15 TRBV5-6 CASSLGDRDVDGYTF
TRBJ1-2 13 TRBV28 CASSLYSNYGYTF
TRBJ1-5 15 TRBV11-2 CASSLEAGNYQPQHF
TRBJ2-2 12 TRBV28 CASSLRTGELFF
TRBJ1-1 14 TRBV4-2 CASSQDTANTEAFF
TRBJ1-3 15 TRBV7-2 CASSRDRVGGNTIYF
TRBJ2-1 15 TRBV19 CASSIDGDRYNEQFF
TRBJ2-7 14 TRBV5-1 CASSLEQVGVEQYF
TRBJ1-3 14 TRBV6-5 CASSYGQGGNTIYF
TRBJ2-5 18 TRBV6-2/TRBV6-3 CASSYSILAGAVQETQYF
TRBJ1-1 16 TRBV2 CASIPTLTGGRTEAFF
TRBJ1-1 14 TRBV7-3 CASKGTSRNTEAFF
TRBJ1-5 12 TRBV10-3 CAISEPGSPQHF
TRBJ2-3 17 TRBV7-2 CASSLHRLAISTDTQYF
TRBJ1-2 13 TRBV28 CASRGGTVHVGTF
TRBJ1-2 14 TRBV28 CASSLSTGGYGYTF
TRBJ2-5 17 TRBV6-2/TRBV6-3 CASRPLRLAGDQETQYF
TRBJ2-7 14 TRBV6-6 CASRSGLGSYEQYF
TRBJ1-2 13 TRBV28 CASSRGTVYGYTF
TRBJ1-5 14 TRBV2 CASSDRDRGQPQHF
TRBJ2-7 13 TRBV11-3 CASSTGTGYEQYF
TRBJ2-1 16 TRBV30 CAWSAGRAGSYNEQFF
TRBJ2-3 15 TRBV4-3 CASSRTSGGGDTQYF
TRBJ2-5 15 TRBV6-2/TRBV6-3 CASSSPAMAGKTQYF
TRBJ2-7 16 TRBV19 CASRAAGTGASYEQYF
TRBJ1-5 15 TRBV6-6 CASSLTEISNQPQHF